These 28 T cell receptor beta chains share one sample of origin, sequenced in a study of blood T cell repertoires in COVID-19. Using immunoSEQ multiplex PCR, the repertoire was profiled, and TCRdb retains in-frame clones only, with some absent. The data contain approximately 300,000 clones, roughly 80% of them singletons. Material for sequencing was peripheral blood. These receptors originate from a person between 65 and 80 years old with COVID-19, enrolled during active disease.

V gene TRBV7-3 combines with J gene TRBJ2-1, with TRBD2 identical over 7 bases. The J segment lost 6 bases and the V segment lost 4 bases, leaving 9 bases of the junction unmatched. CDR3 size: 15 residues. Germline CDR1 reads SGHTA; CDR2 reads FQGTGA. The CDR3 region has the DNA TGTGCCAGCAGCTCAGGCGGGGGATTTTCCAATGAGCAGTTCTTC. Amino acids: CASSSGGGFSNEQFF.

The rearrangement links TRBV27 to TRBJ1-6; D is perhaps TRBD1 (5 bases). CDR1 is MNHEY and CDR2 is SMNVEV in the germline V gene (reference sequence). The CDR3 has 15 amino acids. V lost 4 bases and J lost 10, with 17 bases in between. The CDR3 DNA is TGTGCCAGCAGTTCCTACAGGTCCGACGAATCACCCCTCCACTTT. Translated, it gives CASSSYRSDESPLHF.

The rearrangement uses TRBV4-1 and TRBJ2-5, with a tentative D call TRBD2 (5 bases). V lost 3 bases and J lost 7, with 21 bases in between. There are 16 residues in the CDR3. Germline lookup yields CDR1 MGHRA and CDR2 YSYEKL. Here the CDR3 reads CASSQGTGIRMGTQYF. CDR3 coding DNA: TGCGCCAGCAGCCAGGGCACGGGGATTCGGATGGGGACCCAGTACTTC.

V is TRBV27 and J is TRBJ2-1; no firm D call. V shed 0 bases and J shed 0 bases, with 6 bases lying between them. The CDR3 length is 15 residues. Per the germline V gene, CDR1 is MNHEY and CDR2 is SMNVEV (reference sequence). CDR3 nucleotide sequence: TGTGCCAGCAGTTTATCTGGCGGCTCCTACAATGAGCAGTTCTTC. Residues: CASSLSGGSYNEQFF.

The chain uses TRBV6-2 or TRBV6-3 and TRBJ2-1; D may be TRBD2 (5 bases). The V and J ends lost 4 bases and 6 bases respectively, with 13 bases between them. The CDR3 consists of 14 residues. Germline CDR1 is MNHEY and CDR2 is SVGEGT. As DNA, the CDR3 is TGTGCCAGCAGTTGGGCTAGCCTGGGCAATGAGCAGTTCTTC. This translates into CASSWASLGNEQFF.

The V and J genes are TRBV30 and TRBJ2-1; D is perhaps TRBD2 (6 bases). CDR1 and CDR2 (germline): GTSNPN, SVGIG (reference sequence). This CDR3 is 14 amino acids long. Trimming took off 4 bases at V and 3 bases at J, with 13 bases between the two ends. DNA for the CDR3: TGTGCCTGGAAGCCCGGGAGACGCTACAATGAGCAGTTCTTC. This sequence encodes CAWKPGRRYNEQFF.

The CDR3 loop is CATSRDAMFSGNTIYF. The CDR3 coding sequence is TGTGCCACCAGCAGAGATGCGATGTTCTCTGGAAACACCATATATTTT. The chain recombines TRBV15 with TRBJ1-3; D unresolved. Germline values: CDR1 LNHNV, CDR2 YYDKDF (reference sequence). The CDR3 consists of 16 residues. Trimming pared 0 bases from V and 0 bases from J, leaving 9 bases between.

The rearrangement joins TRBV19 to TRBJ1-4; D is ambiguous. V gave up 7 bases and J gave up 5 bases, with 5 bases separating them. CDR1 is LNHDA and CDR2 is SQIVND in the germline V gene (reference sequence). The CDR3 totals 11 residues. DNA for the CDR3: TGTGCCAGTACAGAAAATGAAAAACTGTTTTTT. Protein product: CASTENEKLFF. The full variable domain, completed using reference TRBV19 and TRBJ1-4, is DGGITQSPKYLFRKEGQNVTLSCEQNLNHDAMYWYRQDPGQGLRLIYYSQIVNDFQKGDIAEGYSVSREKKESFPLTVTSAQKNPTAFYLCASTENEKLFFGSGTQLSVL.

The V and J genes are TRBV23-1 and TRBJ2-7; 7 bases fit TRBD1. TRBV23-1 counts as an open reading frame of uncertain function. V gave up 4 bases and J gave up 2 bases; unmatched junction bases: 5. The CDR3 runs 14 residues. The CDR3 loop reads CASSPWTGTYEQYF. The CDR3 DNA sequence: TGCGCCAGCAGTCCCTGGACAGGAACCTACGAGCAGTACTTC.

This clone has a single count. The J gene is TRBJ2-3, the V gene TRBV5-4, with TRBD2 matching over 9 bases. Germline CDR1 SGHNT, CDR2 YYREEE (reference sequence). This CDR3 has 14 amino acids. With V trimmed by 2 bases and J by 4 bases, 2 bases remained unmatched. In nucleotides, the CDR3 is TGTGCCAGCAGCTTAGCGGGGGGATCAGATACGCAGTATTTT. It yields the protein CASSLAGGSDTQYF.

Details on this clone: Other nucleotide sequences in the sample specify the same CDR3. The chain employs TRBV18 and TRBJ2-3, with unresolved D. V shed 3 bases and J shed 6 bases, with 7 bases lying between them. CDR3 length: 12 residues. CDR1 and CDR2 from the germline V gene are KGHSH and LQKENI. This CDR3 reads CASSPSMDTQYF. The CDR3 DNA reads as TGTGCCAGCTCACCTTCCATGGATACGCAGTATTTT.

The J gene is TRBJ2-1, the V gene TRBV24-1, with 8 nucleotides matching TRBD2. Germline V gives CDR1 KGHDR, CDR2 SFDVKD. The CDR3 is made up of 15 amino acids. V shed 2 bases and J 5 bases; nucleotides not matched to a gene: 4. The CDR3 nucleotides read TGTGCCACCAGTGATTGGGGCGGGGGGAACAATGAGCAGTTCTTC. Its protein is CATSDWGGGNNEQFF.

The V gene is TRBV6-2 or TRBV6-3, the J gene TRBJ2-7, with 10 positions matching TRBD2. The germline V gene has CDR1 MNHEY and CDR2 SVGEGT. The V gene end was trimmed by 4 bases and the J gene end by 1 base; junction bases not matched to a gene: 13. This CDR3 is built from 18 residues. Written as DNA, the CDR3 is TGTGCCAGCAGTTCTCGGGGCCTAGCGGGGGTCGGGTCCTACGAGCAGTACTTC. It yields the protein CASSSRGLAGVGSYEQYF.

The CDR3 protein is CASSTPSYSLETQYF. The CDR3 bases are TGTGCCAGCAGTACCCCGAGTTACAGCCTAGAGACCCAGTACTTC. The V gene is TRBV5-6, the J gene TRBJ2-5; D remains ambiguous. The CDR3 is made up of 15 amino acids. CDR1 SGHDT and CDR2 YYEEEE come from the germline V gene. Trimming stripped 5 bases from V and 4 bases from J, with 18 bases between.

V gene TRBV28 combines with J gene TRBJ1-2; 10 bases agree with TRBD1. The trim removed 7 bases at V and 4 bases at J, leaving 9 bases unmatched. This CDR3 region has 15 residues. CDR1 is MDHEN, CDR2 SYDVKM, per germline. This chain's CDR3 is CASTTAGTGAYGYTF. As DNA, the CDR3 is TGTGCCAGCACCACCGCCGGGACAGGGGCCTATGGCTACACCTTC.

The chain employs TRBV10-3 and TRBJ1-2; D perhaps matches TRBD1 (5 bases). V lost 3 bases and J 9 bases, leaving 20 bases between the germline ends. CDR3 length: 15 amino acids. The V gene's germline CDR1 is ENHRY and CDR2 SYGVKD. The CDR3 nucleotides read TGTGCCATCAGTGAAACTCCGGGGACTGCGGGTAGCTACACCTTC. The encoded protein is CAISETPGTAGSYTF.

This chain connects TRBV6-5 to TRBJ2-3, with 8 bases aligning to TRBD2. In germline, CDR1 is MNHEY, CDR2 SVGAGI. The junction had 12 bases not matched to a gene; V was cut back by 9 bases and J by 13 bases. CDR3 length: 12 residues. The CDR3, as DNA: TGTGCCAGTCTCGGGGGGGCAGGAGTGGAGTATTTT. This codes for CASLGGAGVEYF.

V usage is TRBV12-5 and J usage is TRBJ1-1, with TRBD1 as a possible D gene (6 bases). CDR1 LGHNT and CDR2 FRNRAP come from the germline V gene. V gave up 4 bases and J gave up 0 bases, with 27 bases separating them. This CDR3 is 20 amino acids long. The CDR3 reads CASGSANWGGARLMNTEAFF. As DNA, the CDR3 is TGTGCTAGTGGTTCCGCCAACTGGGGGGGCGCACGCCTGATGAACACTGAAGCTTTCTTT.

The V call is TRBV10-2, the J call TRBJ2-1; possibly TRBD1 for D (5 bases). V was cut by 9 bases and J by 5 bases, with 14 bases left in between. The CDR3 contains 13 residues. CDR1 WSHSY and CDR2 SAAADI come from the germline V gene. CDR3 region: CASSGNFNNEQFF. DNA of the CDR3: TGCGCCAGTTCAGGGAACTTTAACAATGAGCAGTTCTTC.

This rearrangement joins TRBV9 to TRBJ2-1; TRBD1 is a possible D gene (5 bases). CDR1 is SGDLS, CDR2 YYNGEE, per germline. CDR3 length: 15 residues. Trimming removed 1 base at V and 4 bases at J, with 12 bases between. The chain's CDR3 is CASSVTAGSYNEQFF. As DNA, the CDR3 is TGTGCCAGCAGCGTAACGGCAGGGTCGTACAATGAGCAGTTCTTC.

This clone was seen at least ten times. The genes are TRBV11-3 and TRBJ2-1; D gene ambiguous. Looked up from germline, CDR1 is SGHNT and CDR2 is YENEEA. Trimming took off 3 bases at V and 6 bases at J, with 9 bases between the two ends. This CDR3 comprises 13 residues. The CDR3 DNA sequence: TGTGCCAGCAGCTTGGGCTTTCTCAATGAGCAGTTCTTC. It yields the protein CASSLGFLNEQFF.

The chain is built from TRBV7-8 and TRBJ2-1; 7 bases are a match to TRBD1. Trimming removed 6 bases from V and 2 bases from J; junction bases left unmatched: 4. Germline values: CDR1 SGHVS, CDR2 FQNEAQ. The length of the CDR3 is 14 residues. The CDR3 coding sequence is TGTGCCAGCAGGGGGCAGGGGGCCTACAATGAGCAGTTCTTC. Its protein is CASRGQGAYNEQFF.

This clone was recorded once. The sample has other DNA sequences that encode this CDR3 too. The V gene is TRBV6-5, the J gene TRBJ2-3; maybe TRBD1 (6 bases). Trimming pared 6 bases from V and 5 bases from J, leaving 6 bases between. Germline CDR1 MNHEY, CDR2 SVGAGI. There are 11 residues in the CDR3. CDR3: CASRTGDTQYF. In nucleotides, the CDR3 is TGTGCCAGCAGGACAGGAGATACGCAGTATTTT.

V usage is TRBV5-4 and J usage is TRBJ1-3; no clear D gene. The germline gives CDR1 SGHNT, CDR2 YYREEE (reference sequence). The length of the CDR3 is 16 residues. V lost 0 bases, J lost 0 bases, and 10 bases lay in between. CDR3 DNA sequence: TGTGCCAGCAGCTTGGCCGGAGGCGCCTCTGGAAACACCATATATTTT. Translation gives CASSLAGGASGNTIYF.

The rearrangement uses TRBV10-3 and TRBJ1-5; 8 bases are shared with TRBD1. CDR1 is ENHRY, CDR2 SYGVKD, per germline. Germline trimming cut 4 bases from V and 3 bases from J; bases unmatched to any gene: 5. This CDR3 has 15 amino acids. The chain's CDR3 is CAISGGQGANQPQHF. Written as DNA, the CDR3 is TGTGCCATCAGTGGAGGACAGGGCGCCAATCAGCCCCAGCATTTT.

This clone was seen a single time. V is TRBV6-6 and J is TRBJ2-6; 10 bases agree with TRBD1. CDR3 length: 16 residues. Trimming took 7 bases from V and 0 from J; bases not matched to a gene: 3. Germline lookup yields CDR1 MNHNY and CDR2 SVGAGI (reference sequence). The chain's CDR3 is CASTDRGFSGANVLTF. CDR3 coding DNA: TGTGCCAGCACGGACAGGGGGTTCTCTGGGGCCAACGTCCTGACTTTC.

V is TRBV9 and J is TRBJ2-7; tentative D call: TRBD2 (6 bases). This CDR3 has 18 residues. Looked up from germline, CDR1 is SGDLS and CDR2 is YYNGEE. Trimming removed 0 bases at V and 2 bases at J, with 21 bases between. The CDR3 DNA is TGTGCCAGCAGCGTAGGTTCGTGGGCCGGGGGACTTACCTACGAGCAGTACTTC. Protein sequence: CASSVGSWAGGLTYEQYF. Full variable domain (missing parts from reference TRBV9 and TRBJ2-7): DSGVTQTPKHLITATGQRVTLRCSPRSGDLSVYWYQQSLDQGLQFLIQYYNGEERAKGNILERFSAQQFPDLHSELNLSSLELGDSALYFCASSVGSWAGGLTYEQYFGPGTRLTVT.

For the CDR3, the DNA is TGTGCCAGCAGCTTAGTTCAGGATCAGCCCCAGCATTTT. This translates into CASSLVQDQPQHF. This chain connects TRBV7-2 to TRBJ1-5; D gene ambiguous. The CDR3 spans 13 residues. Germline CDR1 reads SGHTA; CDR2 reads FQGNSA. With 1 base removed from V and 5 bases from J, the gap between germline ends came to 6 bases.